Shown below are 30 T cell receptor beta chains from a single sample sequenced in a study of T cell responses to AZD1222 COVID-19 vaccine. Sequencing was performed with immunoSEQ multiplex PCR; in TCRdb, only in-frame clones are kept and a portion is missing. Of more than 85,000 clones listed, over 75% are singletons. This sample comprised peripheral blood, obtained on day 0 of AZD1222 vaccination. The receptors were gathered from an adult in good health.

The chain carries TRBV27 and TRBJ1-6, with 7 nucleotides matching TRBD1. Germline V gives CDR1 MNHEY, CDR2 SMNVEV (reference sequence). The CDR3 runs 20 residues. V lost 5 bases, J lost 1 base, and 17 bases stayed unmatched. In DNA, the CDR3 is TGTGCCAGCAGTCACGGGACAGTTCGACCTATATCTTCCTATAATTCACCCCTCCACTTT. It encodes CASSHGTVRPISSYNSPLHF.

The chain is built from TRBV11-3 and TRBJ2-7; D unresolved. Germline CDR1 and CDR2: SGHNT and YENEEA. The CDR3 loop spans 14 amino acids. Trimming left V 0 bases short and J 0 bases short, with 6 bases between. CDR3 nucleotide sequence: TGTGCCAGCAGCTTAGATCTGCACTCCTACGAGCAGTACTTC. It specifies CASSLDLHSYEQYF.

The rearrangement joins TRBV6-5 to TRBJ1-5; D is uncertain. Trimming took 5 bases from V and 5 from J, leaving 10 bases between them. The germline gives CDR1 MNHEY, CDR2 SVGAGI. The CDR3 sequence is 13 residues long. The CDR3: CASSLTQDQPQHF. CDR3 in DNA: TGTGCCAGCAGTCTAACCCAAGATCAGCCCCAGCATTTT.

This chain uses TRBV6-5 with TRBJ1-6, with 7 bases aligning to TRBD1. Looked up from germline, CDR1 is MNHEY and CDR2 is SVGAGI. This CDR3 spans 15 amino acids. The ends lost 6 bases at V and 7 bases at J; junction bases unmatched: 9. In DNA form, the CDR3 reads TGTGCCAGCAGGCCCCTAGGGACAGTGAATTCACCCCTCCACTTT. Translated: CASRPLGTVNSPLHF.

The chain employs TRBV5-4 and TRBJ2-2, with 14 bases that match TRBD2. CDR3 length equals 19 residues. J was trimmed by 4 bases and V by 4 bases; bases with no gene match: 12. Germline loops: CDR1 SGHNT, CDR2 YYREEE (reference sequence). CDR3 coding DNA: TGTGCCAGCAGCCCCCCGGGACTAGCGGGGGCGTCCCCCACCGGGGAGCTGTTTTTT. Its protein product is CASSPPGLAGASPTGELFF.

The chain couples TRBV28 to TRBJ1-1, with 7 bases lining up with TRBD1. The CDR3 has 14 residues. CDR1 and CDR2 from the germline V gene are MDHEN and SYDVKM. Germline trimming cut 6 bases from V and 4 bases from J; bases unmatched to any gene: 8. The CDR3 DNA follows: TGTGCCAGCAGCGTCGACAGGGTCGCCACTGAAGCTTTCTTT. Its protein is CASSVDRVATEAFF. The full variable domain, rest sourced from reference TRBV28 and TRBJ1-1, is DVKVTQSSRYLVKRTGEKVFLECVQDMDHENMFWYRQDPGLGLRLIYFSYDVKMKEKGDIPEGYSVSREKKERFSLILESASTNQTSMYLCASSVDRVATEAFFGQGTRLTVV.

This chain links TRBV7-2 with TRBJ2-7, with D possibly being TRBD1 (5 bases). Germline values: CDR1 SGHTA, CDR2 FQGNSA. Trimming took off 2 bases at V and 7 bases at J, with 12 bases between the two ends. There are 13 residues in the CDR3. The CDR3 sequence: CASSLRGSREQYF. CDR3 DNA: TGTGCCAGCAGCTTAAGGGGCTCGAGGGAGCAGTACTTC.

The genes are TRBV13 and TRBJ2-3; D gene unclear. This CDR3 has 13 residues. Germline V gives CDR1 PRHDT, CDR2 FYEKMQ (reference sequence). Between the trimmed V and J ends, which lost 1 base and 4 bases, there was a span of 6 bases. The CDR3 nucleotides are TGTGCCAGCAGCTTAGAGGCGGCAGATACGCAGTATTTT. This encodes CASSLEAADTQYF.

Remarks on this clone: Additional DNA sequences in this sample encode the identical CDR3. V usage is TRBV5-5 and J usage is TRBJ1-1; 11 bases align to TRBD1. V trimming: 2 bases; J trimming: 4 bases; junction bases outside the gene matches: 1. The CDR3 runs 14 residues. Germline CDR1 and CDR2: SGHKS and YYEKEE (reference sequence). In nucleotides, the CDR3 is TGTGCCAGCAGCTTAGGACAGGGGGCCACTGAAGCTTTCTTT. Translating gives CASSLGQGATEAFF.

The chain uses TRBV6-5 and TRBJ1-2; 7 bases agree with TRBD1. The germline CDR1 and CDR2 sequences are MNHEY and SVGAGI. This CDR3 is 12 amino acids long. Trimming cost V 6 bases and J 6 bases; bases outside gene matches: 4. The CDR3 here is CASSGTENGYTF. The CDR3 DNA sequence: TGTGCCAGCAGCGGGACAGAGAATGGCTACACCTTC.

The V gene is TRBV7-9, the J gene TRBJ2-2; no clear D gene. This CDR3 region has 15 residues. Trimming took 5 bases from V and 3 from J, leaving 13 bases between them. Germline assignment: CDR1 SEHNR and CDR2 FQNEAQ (reference sequence). The CDR3 reads CASSPQPTYTGELFF. The CDR3 nucleotides are TGTGCCAGCAGCCCCCAGCCCACCTACACCGGGGAGCTGTTTTTT. Complete variable domain (other parts from reference TRBV7-9 and TRBJ2-2): DTGVSQNPRHKITKRGQNVTFRCDPISEHNRLYWYRQTLGQGPEFLTYFQNEAQLEKSRLLSDRFSAERPKGSFSTLEIQRTEQGDSAMYLCASSPQPTYTGELFFGEGSRLTVL.

This clone appeared once. The gene calls are TRBV4-3 and TRBJ2-2; TRBD1 matches 9 bases. V was clipped by 4 bases and J by 4 bases; unmatched bases: 4. This CDR3 contains 15 residues. Germline lookup yields CDR1 LGHNA and CDR2 YSLEER. CDR3 in amino acids: CASSLGQGSTGELFF. CDR3 in DNA: TGCGCCAGCAGCCTCGGACAGGGGAGCACCGGGGAGCTGTTTTTT.

This chain links TRBV10-2 with TRBJ1-2; D unresolved. The CDR3 is 13 amino acids. Between the trimmed V and J ends, which lost 7 bases and 6 bases, there was a span of 15 bases. In germline, CDR1 is WSHSY, CDR2 SAAADI. In DNA, the CDR3 is TGCGCCAGCACCGACCCAGGTTTCGATGGCTACACCTTC. Its translation is CASTDPGFDGYTF.

The chain combines TRBV19 with TRBJ1-5; TRBD1 might be the D (6 bases). With 10 bases removed from V and 6 bases from J, the gap between germline ends came to 16 bases. Germline CDR1 is LNHDA and CDR2 is SQIVND (reference sequence). The CDR3 has 13 amino acids. The CDR3 nucleotides are TGTGCCACCACAGGGATCCCGCCTCAGCCCCAGCATTTT. Encoded protein: CATTGIPPQPQHF.

V is TRBV9 and J is TRBJ1-4; unclear D gene. With 3 bases removed from V and 4 bases from J, the gap between germline ends came to 13 bases. CDR1 is SGDLS, CDR2 YYNGEE, per germline. The CDR3 is made up of 15 amino acids. In DNA form, the CDR3 reads TGTGCCAGCAGCGGCGGGTGGGGAATTAATGAAAAACTGTTTTTT. The encoded protein is CASSGGWGINEKLFF.

This chain joins TRBV10-3 and TRBJ1-1; D not resolved. The CDR3 extends over 12 amino acids. V shed 9 bases and J shed 0 bases, with 8 bases lying between them. Germline CDR1 is ENHRY and CDR2 is SYGVKD. This chain's CDR3 is CAIRTLNTEAFF. The CDR3 DNA sequence: TGTGCCATTCGTACTTTGAACACTGAAGCTTTCTTT.

J is TRBJ2-1 and V is TRBV7-9; 11 nucleotides align to TRBD2. The CDR3 totals 15 residues. The germline V gene encodes CDR1 SEHNR and CDR2 FQNEAQ (reference sequence). The V gene end was trimmed by 4 bases and the J gene end by 5 bases; junction bases not matched to a gene: 4. CDR3 sequence reads: CASSSIAGGDNEQFF. CDR3 bases: TGTGCCAGCAGCTCCATAGCGGGAGGGGACAATGAGCAGTTCTTC.

The chain is built from TRBV27 and TRBJ1-2, with 7 positions matching TRBD1. Germline V gene data show CDR1 as MNHEY and CDR2 as SMNVEV (reference sequence). After removal of 0 bases from V and 8 bases from J, the junction contained 12 bases not matched to a gene. The CDR3 totals 16 residues. CDR3 bases: TGTGCCAGCAGTTTATCGACCGGGACAGTTCGTTACGGCTACACCTTC. Translation gives CASSLSTGTVRYGYTF.

The gene calls are TRBV2 and TRBJ2-7; D remains ambiguous. The CDR3 spans 16 residues. In germline, CDR1 is SNHLY, CDR2 FYNNEI. The V end lost 4 bases, the J end lost 1 base, and 17 bases lay between the germline ends. The CDR3 loop reads CASSGVAGVPSYEQYF. The CDR3 coding sequence is TGTGCCAGCAGTGGGGTCGCAGGCGTGCCTTCCTACGAGCAGTACTTC.

The gene calls are TRBV14 and TRBJ1-2; 10 bases agree with TRBD1. CDR1 SGHDN and CDR2 FVKESK come from the germline V gene. The CDR3 extends over 14 amino acids. The V gene end was trimmed by 4 bases and the J gene end by 4 bases; junction bases not matched to a gene: 3. The CDR3 coding sequence is TGTGCCAGCAGCCCCCGGACAGGGGGCTATGGCTACACCTTC. It specifies CASSPRTGGYGYTF.

V gene TRBV5-5 combines with J gene TRBJ2-1; TRBD1 agrees at 9 bases. V lost 2 bases, J lost 5 bases, and 5 bases stayed unmatched. The CDR3 is 15 residues long. Germline V gene sequence: CDR1 SGHKS, CDR2 YYEKEE (reference sequence). The CDR3 DNA reads as TGTGCCAGCAGCTTTGGACAGGGGATAGACAATGAGCAGTTCTTC. It encodes CASSFGQGIDNEQFF.

The chain couples TRBV13 to TRBJ1-1; D call uncertain. V was trimmed by 5 bases and J by 1 base, leaving 8 bases between them. CDR1 PRHDT and CDR2 FYEKMQ come from the germline V gene (reference sequence). This CDR3 has 13 residues. CDR3: CASSPQQNTEAFF. The CDR3 DNA is TGTGCCAGCAGCCCACAGCAGAACACTGAAGCTTTCTTT.

As DNA, the CDR3 is TGTGCCTGGAGTTGGGGGGGACAGGGTCCATATAGCAATCAGCCCCAGCATTTT. Translated: CAWSWGGQGPYSNQPQHF. The chain has TRBV30 and TRBJ1-5; 9 nucleotides agree with TRBD1. Germline CDR1 GTSNPN, CDR2 SVGIG (reference sequence). CDR3 length equals 18 residues. With V trimmed by 2 bases and J by 0 bases, 11 bases remained unmatched.

The V and J genes are TRBV27 and TRBJ2-1, with 8 bases lining up with TRBD2. Germline V CDR1 and CDR2: MNHEY, SMNVEV (reference sequence). V lost 2 bases to trimming and J lost 5 bases; unmatched junction nucleotides: 8. This CDR3 region has 16 residues. CDR3 sequence: CASSLSGSKIHNEQFF. Here the CDR3 DNA reads TGTGCCAGCAGTTTAAGCGGGAGTAAGATTCACAATGAGCAGTTCTTC.

CDR3 sequence reads: CASTAGRSNTEAFF. In DNA, the CDR3 is TGTGCCAGTACCGCTGGACGGTCGAACACTGAAGCTTTCTTT. V gene TRBV19 combines with J gene TRBJ1-1; D call uncertain. Trimming took off 7 bases at V and 1 base at J, with 13 bases between the two ends. The germline gives CDR1 LNHDA, CDR2 SQIVND (reference sequence). CDR3 length: 14 residues. Drawing the rest from reference TRBV19 and TRBJ1-1, the complete variable domain is DGGITQSPKYLFRKEGQNVTLSCEQNLNHDAMYWYRQDPGQGLRLIYYSQIVNDFQKGDIAEGYSVSREKKESFPLTVTSAQKNPTAFYLCASTAGRSNTEAFFGQGTRLTVV.

V gene TRBV7-2 combines with J gene TRBJ2-1; D is ambiguous. Between the trimmed V and J ends, which lost 1 base and 4 bases, there was a span of 8 bases. The CDR3 runs to 14 residues. In germline, CDR1 is SGHTA, CDR2 FQGNSA. CDR3 nucleotides: TGTGCCAGCAGCTTAGGGTTCGCTTACAATGAGCAGTTCTTC. It codes for CASSLGFAYNEQFF.

The gene calls are TRBV3-1 (or the pseudogene TRBV3-2) and TRBJ2-3; D might be TRBD2 (6 bases). Germline V gene lookup returns CDR1 LGHDT and CDR2 YNNKEL (reference sequence). V was shortened by 6 bases and J by 1 base, with 8 bases between the two germline ends. CDR3 size: 13 residues. CDR3 sequence reads: CASRGGGTDTQYF. In DNA, the CDR3 is TGTGCCAGCAGGGGGGGTGGCACAGATACGCAGTATTTT.

The chain couples TRBV23-1 to TRBJ2-7; no reliable D call. TRBV23-1 is flagged as an ORF with uncertain function. V shed 6 bases and J shed 0 bases, with 15 bases lying between them. The CDR3 sequence is 15 residues long. CDR3 bases: TGCGCCAGCAGCCTGACCGACACCTACTCCTACGAGCAGTACTTC. It yields the protein CASSLTDTYSYEQYF.

This clone was detected a few times. This chain joins TRBV29-1 and TRBJ1-1; 7 positions agree with TRBD1. The length of the CDR3 is 12 residues. With V trimmed by 5 bases and J by 1 base, 1 base remained unmatched. CDR1 and CDR2 from the germline V gene are SQVTM and ANQGSEA. The CDR3 loop reads CSVWDRNTEAFF. Here the CDR3 DNA reads TGCAGCGTTTGGGACAGGAACACTGAAGCTTTCTTT.

This clone has only one observation. The rearrangement uses TRBV19 and TRBJ2-3; D unresolved. Germline-derived CDR1 and CDR2 are LNHDA and SQIVND (reference sequence). Trimming removed 4 bases from V and 4 bases from J, with 15 bases in between. The CDR3 consists of 15 residues. CDR3 amino acids: CASSRPPYLADTQYF. As DNA, the CDR3 is TGTGCCAGTAGTAGACCCCCCTATTTAGCAGATACGCAGTATTTT.